The rows below give T cell receptor beta chains drawn from one sample of a study of cytomegalovirus exposure and HLA in healthy donors. This table comes from immunoSEQ multiplex PCR, and its TCRdb copy is limited to in-frame clones, with some not included. This table holds 190,000 or so clones, roughly 77% found once. The sample consisted of PBMCs. These receptors originate from a male donor in good health and CMV-seropositive. Each CDR3 is given without its conserved first and last residue. The order of the fields is J gene, CDR3 length, V gene, CDR3 protein.

TRBJ1-5	12	TRBV4-2	ASSQGQGNQPQH
TRBJ1-4	11	TRBV30	AWSLGGREKLF
TRBJ2-3	13	TRBV25-1	ASSEDGASTDTQY
TRBJ1-3	9	TRBV6-5	ASSRQGPIY
TRBJ2-3	14	TRBV7-9	ASSLSREMSTDTQY
TRBJ1-4	14	TRBV11-1	ASSLDGQNQNEKLF
TRBJ2-5	13	TRBV7-9	ASSLQTSGQETQY
TRBJ1-2	11	TRBV6-1	ASSESGAWGYT
TRBJ1-5	14	TRBV5-4	ASSHGTGGRNQPQH
TRBJ2-1	14	TRBV5-4	ASSLGSGSSYNEQF
TRBJ2-7	9	TRBV7-9	SSSSTYEQY
TRBJ1-2	11	TRBV6-5	ASRSRGLGGYT
TRBJ1-5	11	TRBV6-4	ASSRESNQPQH
TRBJ2-3	12	TRBV7-7	ASSLGLGADTQY
TRBJ2-3	15	TRBV7-6	ASSLKPLAGTTDTQY
TRBJ2-7	14	TRBV27	ASSVLAGAASYEQY
TRBJ2-7	14	TRBV7-8	ASSPPTSGRSYEQY
TRBJ2-3	14	TRBV19	ASSWTGEGVPDTQY
TRBJ1-5	13	TRBV19	ASSISDRANQPQH
TRBJ2-6	17	TRBV9	ASSVDPTGGASGANVLT
TRBJ2-5	11	TRBV6-5	ASRGSGGETQY
TRBJ2-7	11	TRBV5-1	ASSSDQNQGQY
TRBJ1-5	10	TRBV28	ASRGPAQPQH
TRBJ2-7	11	TRBV4-3	ASSQQTSYEQY
TRBJ1-2	12	TRBV4-3	ASSQERGNYGYT
TRBJ2-7	15	TRBV5-1	ASSLTRLARSSYEQY
NA	12	TRBV4-3	ASGPSGRAYEQY
TRBJ2-1	13	TRBV6-1	ASIPGTSGSNEQF
TRBJ2-7	12	TRBV7-2	ASSPDRVSYEQY
TRBJ1-5	12	TRBV5-6	ASSLQGRGQPQH
TRBJ1-1	13	TRBV10-3	AISESPTLGQEAF
TRBJ1-1	10	TRBV30	AWSAMDSVAF
TRBJ1-1	10	TRBV10-3	AISESTGRAF
TRBJ1-6	15	TRBV18	ASSPPRIGTGGSPLH
TRBJ2-7	12	TRBV7-8	ASSPATVTYEQY
TRBJ2-5	14	TRBV27	ASSPLAGGHQETQY
TRBJ2-7	13	TRBV4-3	ASSRIAGGPYEQY
TRBJ2-2	13	TRBV9	ASNPGLITTGELF
TRBJ2-3	14	TRBV2	ASRGRVAGSTDTQY
TRBJ1-3	15	TRBV28	ASSFPLHSFSGNTIY
TRBJ1-1	13	TRBV6-5	ASSSRGTSGTEAF
TRBJ1-1	11	TRBV5-1	ASSTAGGKSAF
TRBJ1-1	12	TRBV7-2	ASSNRGLFTEAF
TRBJ2-7	12	TRBV11-3	ASSNRELPYEQY
TRBJ1-5	14	TRBV4-1	ASSQRQGGSNQPQH
TRBJ2-1	12	TRBV7-8	ASSQRESYNEQF
TRBJ2-3	14	TRBV27	ASSWGLHIGTDTQY
TRBJ2-1	14	TRBV2	ASSTSGGPVSGEQF
TRBJ1-1	12	TRBV6-5	ASSPGWGNTEAF
TRBJ2-3	9	TRBV7-2	ASSSYTQQY